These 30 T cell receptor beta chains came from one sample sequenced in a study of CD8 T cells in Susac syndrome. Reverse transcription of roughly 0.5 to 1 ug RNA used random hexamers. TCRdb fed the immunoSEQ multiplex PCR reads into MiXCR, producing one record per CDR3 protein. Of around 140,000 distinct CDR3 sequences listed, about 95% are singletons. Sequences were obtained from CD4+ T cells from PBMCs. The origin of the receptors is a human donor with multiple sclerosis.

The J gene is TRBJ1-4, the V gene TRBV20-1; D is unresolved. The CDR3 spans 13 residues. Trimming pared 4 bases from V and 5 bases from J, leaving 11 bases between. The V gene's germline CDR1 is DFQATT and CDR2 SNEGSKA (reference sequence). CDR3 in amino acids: CSATRETNEKLFF. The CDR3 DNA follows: TGCAGTGCTACCCGGGAAACGAATGAAAAACTGTTTTTT.

In DNA form, the CDR3 reads TGCAGTGCTAGAGAAGGTAGCAATCAGCCCCAGCATTTT. Translating gives CSAREGSNQPQHF. The V call is TRBV20-1, the J call TRBJ1-5, with no clear D. V lost 0 bases and J 0 bases, leaving 3 bases between the germline ends. Germline loops: CDR1 DFQATT, CDR2 SNEGSKA (reference sequence). CDR3 size: 13 residues.

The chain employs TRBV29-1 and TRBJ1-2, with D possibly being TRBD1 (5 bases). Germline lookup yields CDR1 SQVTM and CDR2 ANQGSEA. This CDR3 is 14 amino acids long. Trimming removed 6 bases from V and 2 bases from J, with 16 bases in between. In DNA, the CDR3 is TGCAGCGTCGAGGGACGCCATGGAAACTATGGCTACACCTTC. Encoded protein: CSVEGRHGNYGYTF.

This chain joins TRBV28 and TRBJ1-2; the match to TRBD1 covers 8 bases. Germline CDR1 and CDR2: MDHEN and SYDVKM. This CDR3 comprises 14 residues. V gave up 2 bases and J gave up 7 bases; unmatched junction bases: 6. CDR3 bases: TGTGCCAGCAGTTTAGGAGGACAGGGAGGTGGCTACACCTTC. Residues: CASSLGGQGGGYTF.

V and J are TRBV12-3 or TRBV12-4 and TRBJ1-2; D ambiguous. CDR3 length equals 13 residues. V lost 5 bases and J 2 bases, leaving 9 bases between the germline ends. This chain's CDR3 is CASSPTSNYGYTF. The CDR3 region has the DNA TGTGCCAGCAGTCCTACATCGAACTATGGCTACACCTTC.

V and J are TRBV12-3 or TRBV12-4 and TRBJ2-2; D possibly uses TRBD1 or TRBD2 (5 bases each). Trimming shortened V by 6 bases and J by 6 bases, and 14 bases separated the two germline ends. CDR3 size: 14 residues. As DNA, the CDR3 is TGTGCCAGCAGGGTGGGGGATCGGGCCGGGGAGCTGTTTTTT. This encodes CASRVGDRAGELFF.

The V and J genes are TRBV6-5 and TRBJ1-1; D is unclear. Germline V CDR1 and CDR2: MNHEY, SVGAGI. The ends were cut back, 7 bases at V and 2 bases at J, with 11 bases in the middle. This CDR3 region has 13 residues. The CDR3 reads CASTPAPNTEAFF. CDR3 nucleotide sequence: TGTGCCAGCACCCCAGCGCCCAACACTGAAGCTTTCTTT.

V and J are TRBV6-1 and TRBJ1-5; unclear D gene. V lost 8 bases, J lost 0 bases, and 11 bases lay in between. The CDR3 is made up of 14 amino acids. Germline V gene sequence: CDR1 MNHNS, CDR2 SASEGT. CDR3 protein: CASAGRYSNQPQHF. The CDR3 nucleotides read TGTGCCAGCGCGGGCAGATATAGCAATCAGCCCCAGCATTTT.

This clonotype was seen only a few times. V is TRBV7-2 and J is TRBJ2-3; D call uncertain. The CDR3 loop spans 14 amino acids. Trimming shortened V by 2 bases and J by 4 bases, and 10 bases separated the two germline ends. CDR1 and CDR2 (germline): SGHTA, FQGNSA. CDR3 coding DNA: TGTGCCAGCAGCTTATCGAAAGTAGCAGATACGCAGTATTTT. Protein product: CASSLSKVADTQYF.

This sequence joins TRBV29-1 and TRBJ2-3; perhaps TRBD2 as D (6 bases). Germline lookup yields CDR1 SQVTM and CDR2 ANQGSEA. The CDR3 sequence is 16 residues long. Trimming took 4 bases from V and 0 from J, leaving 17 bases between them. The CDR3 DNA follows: TGCAGCGTTGTAGGTGGATTAGCGGCTAGCACAGATACGCAGTATTTT. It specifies CSVVGGLAASTDTQYF.

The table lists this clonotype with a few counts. CDR3 coding DNA: TGTGCCAGCGGGACAGGCCCTGTAGACGGGGAGCTGTTTTTT. It codes for CASGTGPVDGELFF. The chain carries TRBV7-3 and TRBJ2-2; 8 bases are shared with TRBD1. The length of the CDR3 is 14 residues. Germline loops: CDR1 SGHTA, CDR2 FQGTGA. The V segment lost 8 bases and the J segment 7 bases; nucleotides outside the gene matches: 9. The full variable domain, with the rest looked up from reference TRBV7-3 and TRBJ2-2, is GAGVSQTPSNKVTEKGKYVELRCDPISGHTALYWYRQSLGQGPEFLIYFQGTGAADDSGLPNDRFFAVRPEGSVSTLKIQRTERGDSAVYLCASGTGPVDGELFFGEGSRLTVL.

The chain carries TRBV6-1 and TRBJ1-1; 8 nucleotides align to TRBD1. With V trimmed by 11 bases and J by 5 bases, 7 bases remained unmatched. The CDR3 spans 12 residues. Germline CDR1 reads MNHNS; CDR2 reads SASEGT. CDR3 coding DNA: TGTGCCGGGAATACAGGGGGGACTGAAGCTTTCTTT. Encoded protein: CAGNTGGTEAFF.

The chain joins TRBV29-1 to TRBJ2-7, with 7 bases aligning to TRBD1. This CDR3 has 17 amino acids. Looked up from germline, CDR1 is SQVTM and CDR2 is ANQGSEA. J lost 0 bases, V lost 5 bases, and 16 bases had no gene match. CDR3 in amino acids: CSVLPGPGRGSSYEQYF. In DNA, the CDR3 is TGCAGCGTTTTACCCGGTCCGGGCAGGGGGAGCTCCTACGAGCAGTACTTC.

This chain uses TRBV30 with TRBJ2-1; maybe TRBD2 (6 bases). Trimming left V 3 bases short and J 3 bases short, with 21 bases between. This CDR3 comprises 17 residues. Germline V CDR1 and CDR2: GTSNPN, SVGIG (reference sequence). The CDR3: CAWSGRGRTSVYNEQFF. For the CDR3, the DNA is TGTGCCTGGAGCGGACGGGGGAGGACTTCTGTCTACAATGAGCAGTTCTTC.

The CDR3 sequence: CATSRDRGETTEAFF. For the CDR3, the DNA is TGTGCCACCAGCAGAGATCGGGGGGAGACCACTGAAGCTTTCTTT. The rearrangement joins TRBV15 to TRBJ1-1; D might be TRBD1 (5 bases). V was shortened by 0 bases and J by 4 bases, with 12 bases between the two germline ends. The CDR3 is 15 amino acids. Germline values: CDR1 LNHNV, CDR2 YYDKDF (reference sequence).

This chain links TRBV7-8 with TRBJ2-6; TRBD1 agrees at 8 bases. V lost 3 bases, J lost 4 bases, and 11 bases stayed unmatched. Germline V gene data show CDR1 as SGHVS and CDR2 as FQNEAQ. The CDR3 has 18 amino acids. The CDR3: CASSLAGTGRSGANVLTF. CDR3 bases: TGTGCCAGCAGCTTGGCCGGGACAGGAAGGTCCGGGGCCAACGTCCTGACTTTC.

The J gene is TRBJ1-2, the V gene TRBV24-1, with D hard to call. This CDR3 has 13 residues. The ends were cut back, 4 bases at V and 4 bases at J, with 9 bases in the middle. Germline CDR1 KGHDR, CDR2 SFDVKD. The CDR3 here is CATSERVGYGYTF. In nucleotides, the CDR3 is TGTGCCACCAGTGAACGGGTAGGCTATGGCTACACCTTC.

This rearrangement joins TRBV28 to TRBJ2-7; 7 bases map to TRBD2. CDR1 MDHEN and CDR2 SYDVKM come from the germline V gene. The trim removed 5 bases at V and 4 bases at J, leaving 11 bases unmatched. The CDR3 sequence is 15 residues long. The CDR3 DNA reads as TGTGCCAGCAGTACCACTAGCGTGGGGGGGTACGAGCAGTACTTC. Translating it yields CASSTTSVGGYEQYF.

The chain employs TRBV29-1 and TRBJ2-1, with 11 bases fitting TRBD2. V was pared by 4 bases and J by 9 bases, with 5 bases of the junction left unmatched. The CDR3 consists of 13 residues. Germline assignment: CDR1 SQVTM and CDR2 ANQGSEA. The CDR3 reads CSVGTSGFSEQFF. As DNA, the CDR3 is TGCAGCGTTGGGACTAGCGGGTTTAGTGAGCAGTTCTTC.

This CDR3 reads CASSPGLGAAQYF. CDR3 nucleotide sequence: TGTGCCAGCAGTCCGGGACTCGGTGCGGCCCAGTACTTC. The rearrangement links TRBV28 to TRBJ2-5; possible D gene TRBD2, 6 bases. The CDR3 contains 13 residues. The germline V and J ends were trimmed by 5 bases and 9 bases, with 16 bases remaining between them. CDR1 and CDR2 from the germline V gene are MDHEN and SYDVKM.

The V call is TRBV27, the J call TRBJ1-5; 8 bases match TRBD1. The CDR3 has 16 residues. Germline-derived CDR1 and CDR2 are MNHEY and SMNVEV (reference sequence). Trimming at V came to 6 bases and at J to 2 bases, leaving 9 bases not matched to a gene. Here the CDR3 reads CASSMDRASGNQPQHF. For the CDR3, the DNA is TGTGCCAGCAGCATGGACAGGGCTTCGGGCAATCAGCCCCAGCATTTT.

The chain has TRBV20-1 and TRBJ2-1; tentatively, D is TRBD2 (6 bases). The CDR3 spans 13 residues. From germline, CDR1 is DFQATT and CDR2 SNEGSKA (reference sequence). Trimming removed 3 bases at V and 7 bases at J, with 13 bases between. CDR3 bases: TGCAGTGCTAGTGTAACCGCGGGGAATGAGCAGTTCTTC. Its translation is CSASVTAGNEQFF.

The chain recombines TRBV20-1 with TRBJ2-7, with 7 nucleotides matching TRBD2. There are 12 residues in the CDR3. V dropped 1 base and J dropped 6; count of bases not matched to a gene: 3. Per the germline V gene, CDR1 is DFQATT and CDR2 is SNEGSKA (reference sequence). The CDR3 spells CSARGTRGEQYF. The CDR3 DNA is TGCAGTGCTAGAGGGACTAGAGGCGAGCAGTACTTC.

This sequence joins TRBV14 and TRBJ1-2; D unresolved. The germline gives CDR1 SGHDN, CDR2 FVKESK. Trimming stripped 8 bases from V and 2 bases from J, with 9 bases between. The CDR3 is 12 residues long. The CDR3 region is CASAGANYGYTF. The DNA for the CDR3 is TGTGCCAGCGCAGGTGCGAACTATGGCTACACCTTC.

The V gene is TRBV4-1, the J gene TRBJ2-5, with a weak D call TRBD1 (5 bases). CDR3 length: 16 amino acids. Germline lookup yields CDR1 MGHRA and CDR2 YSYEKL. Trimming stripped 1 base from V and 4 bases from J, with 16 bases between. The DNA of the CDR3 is TGCGCCAGCAGCCAAGGTGAAACAGGTTGGAGAGAGACCCAGTACTTC. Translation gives CASSQGETGWRETQYF.

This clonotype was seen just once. DNA of the CDR3: TGTGCCAGCGAGAGGGCGACAGGGGAAAATGGCTACACCTTC. Protein: CASERATGENGYTF. The chain combines TRBV12-3 or TRBV12-4 with TRBJ1-2; 8 bases are a match to TRBD1. V shed 8 bases and J 6 bases; nucleotides not matched to a gene: 11. This CDR3 has 14 amino acids.

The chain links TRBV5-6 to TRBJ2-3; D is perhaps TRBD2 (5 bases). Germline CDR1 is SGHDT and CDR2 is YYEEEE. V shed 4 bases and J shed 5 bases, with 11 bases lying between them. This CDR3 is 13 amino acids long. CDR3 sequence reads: CASSLPRGDTQYF. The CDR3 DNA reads TGTGCCAGCAGCCTACCTCGGGGAGATACGCAGTATTTT.

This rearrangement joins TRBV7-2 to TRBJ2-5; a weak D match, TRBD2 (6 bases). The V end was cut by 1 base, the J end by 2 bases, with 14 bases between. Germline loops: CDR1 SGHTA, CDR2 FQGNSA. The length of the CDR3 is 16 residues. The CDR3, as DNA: TGTGCCAGCAGCTTAGTTGGAGCGGGTTTTCAAGAGACCCAGTACTTC. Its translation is CASSLVGAGFQETQYF. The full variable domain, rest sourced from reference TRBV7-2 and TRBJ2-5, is GAGVSQSPSNKVTEKGKDVELRCDPISGHTALYWYRQSLGQGLEFLIYFQGNSAPDKSGLPSDRFSAERTGGSVSTLTIQRTQQEDSAVYLCASSLVGAGFQETQYFGPGTRLLVL.

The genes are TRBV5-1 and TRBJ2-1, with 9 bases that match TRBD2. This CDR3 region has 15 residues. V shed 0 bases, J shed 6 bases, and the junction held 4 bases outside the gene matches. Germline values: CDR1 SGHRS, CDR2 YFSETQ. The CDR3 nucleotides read TGCGCCAGCAGCTTGGTGGCGGGAGGGCCCAATGAGCAGTTCTTC. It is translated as CASSLVAGGPNEQFF.

The chain's CDR3 is CATSRELADTGELFF. As DNA, the CDR3 is TGTGCCACCAGCAGAGAACTAGCGGACACCGGGGAGCTGTTTTTT. The chain joins TRBV15 to TRBJ2-2; 8 bases match TRBD2. The CDR3 runs 15 residues. J lost 3 bases, V lost 0 bases, and 0 bases had no gene match. Germline CDR1 is LNHNV and CDR2 is YYDKDF (reference sequence).